This T cell receptor beta chain comes out of a study of OX40 agonist ivuxolimab in advanced cancers. Study outcomes and limitations: Both blood CD4+ and CD8+ T cells showed clonal growth by week 6 at 0.1 to 3.0 mg/kg.

The repertoire was sequenced with immunoSEQ multiplex PCR; TCRdb's copy has only in-frame clones and lacks some. This sample has about 98,000 clones, with around 90% found just once. This CDR3 has 14 residues. The V gene's germline CDR1 is SGHAT and CDR2 FQDESV (reference sequence). V lost 3 bases and J lost 2, with 11 bases in between. To note about this clone: Its antigen is not identified.

This clonotype originated in an adult with an advanced solid tumor such as melanoma, head and neck, liver or kidney cancer. The J gene is TRBJ2-7, the V gene TRBV11-1; no clear D gene. The sequencing here drew on CD4+ or CD8+ T cells sorted from blood, taken in a trial of the OX40 agonist ivuxolimab. The CDR3 sequence is CASSFGYTTYEQYF. In nucleotides, the CDR3 is TGTGCCAGCAGCTTTGGCTACACCACCTACGAGCAGTACTTC.